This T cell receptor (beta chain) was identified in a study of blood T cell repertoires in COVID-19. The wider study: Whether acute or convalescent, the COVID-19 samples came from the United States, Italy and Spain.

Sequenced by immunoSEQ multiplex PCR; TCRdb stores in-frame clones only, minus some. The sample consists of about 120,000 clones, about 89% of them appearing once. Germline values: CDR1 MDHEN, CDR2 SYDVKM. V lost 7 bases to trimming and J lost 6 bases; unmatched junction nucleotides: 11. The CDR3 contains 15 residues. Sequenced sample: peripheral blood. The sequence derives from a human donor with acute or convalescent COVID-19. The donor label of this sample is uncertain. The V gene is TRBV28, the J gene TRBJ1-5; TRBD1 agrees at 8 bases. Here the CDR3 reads CASTLDRANAQPQHF. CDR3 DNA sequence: TGTGCCAGCACATTGGACAGGGCTAACGCTCAGCCCCAGCATTTT.